This record looks at one T cell receptor beta chain sequence and its context. Its antigen is unknown. The data belong to a study of CD8 T cells in ankylosing spondylitis. General observations from the study: Typical of ankylosing spondylitis blood, it appeared, was a TCR beta motif of fewer than 10 highly homologous variants. Significant enrichment of disease-linked clones was reported in matched ankylosing spondylitis synovial fluid. Previous work reported some of these motif variants in the synovial fluid and blood of reactive arthritis. A CD8+ phenotype characterized the disease-linked clones, which were relatively rare in peripheral blood.

Germline V gene lookup returns CDR1 WNHNN and CDR2 SYGVQD (reference sequence). The V end was cut by 3 bases, the J end by 2 bases, with 12 bases between. CDR3 length: 15 residues. With molecular barcodes, quantitative 5'-RACE was used to make the TCR beta libraries. TCRdb recomputed calls from the 5' RACE reads with MiXCR, one row per CDR3 protein. The sample lists some 220,000 distinct CDR3 sequences, approximately 7.3% seen once, with 11% to 15% in the top ten. This clonotype was sampled from a male donor with ankylosing spondylitis. The chain employs TRBV10-1 and TRBJ2-3, with D perhaps TRBD2 (6 bases). The sequenced sample consisted of blood, either unsorted or a sorted T cell fraction (not recorded which). The CDR3 loop reads CASSDAGPPTDTQYF. The CDR3 DNA is TGCGCCAGCAGTGATGCGGGACCTCCCACAGATACGCAGTATTTT.